Listed below are T cell receptor beta chains from one sample, sequenced in a study of shared clonotypes between healthy human individuals. The repertoire was sequenced with immunoSEQ multiplex PCR; TCRdb's copy has only in-frame clones and lacks some. This table has about 1.9 million clones, 93% appearing once. The sequenced sample was naive CD8+ T cells from PBMCs. Receptors were obtained from a man between 18 and 35 years old in good health. Some clones in this sample may be carry-over from other donors' samples. Both conserved end residues are part of each CDR3. D genes are given only for firm matches. Rows give clone size only sometimes, using once, few, many, or a class for an expanded clone.

cdr3_aa: CASSSIGSRVDEQFF
cdr3_nt: TGTGCCAGCAGCTCTATTGGCTCTAGAGTCGATGAGCAGTTCTTC
j_call: TRBJ2-1
clone_size: NA
d_call: NA
v_call: TRBV11-2

cdr3_aa: CASSPTGVWTDTQYF
cdr3_nt: TGTGCCAGCAGCCCTACAGGGGTATGGACAGATACGCAGTATTTT
j_call: TRBJ2-3
clone_size: NA
d_call: TRBD1
v_call: TRBV5-8

cdr3_aa: CASKGWASGSNEQFF
cdr3_nt: TGTGCCAGCAAAGGGTGGGCTAGCGGGAGCAATGAGCAGTTCTTC
j_call: TRBJ2-1
clone_size: NA
d_call: TRBD2
v_call: TRBV27

cdr3_aa: CASSMGQLSNQPQHF
cdr3_nt: TGTGCCAGCAGCATGGGACAGCTTAGCAATCAGCCCCAGCATTTT
j_call: TRBJ1-5
clone_size: NA
d_call: TRBD1
v_call: TRBV7-8

cdr3_aa: CASSGRDFNQPQHF
cdr3_nt: TGTGCCAGCAGTGGCAGGGACTTCAATCAGCCCCAGCATTTT
j_call: TRBJ1-5
clone_size: once
d_call: NA
v_call: TRBV2

cdr3_aa: CASSPPGVANYGYTF
cdr3_nt: TGTGCCAGCAGCCCCCCGGGAGTCGCTAACTATGGCTACACCTTC
j_call: TRBJ1-2
clone_size: NA
d_call: NA
v_call: TRBV7-9

cdr3_aa: CASSDLGNNQPQHF
cdr3_nt: TGTGCCAGCAGTGACTTAGGGAACAATCAGCCCCAGCATTTT
j_call: TRBJ1-5
clone_size: NA
d_call: NA
v_call: TRBV6-1

cdr3_aa: CASSQDGLALEYEQYF
cdr3_nt: TGTGCCAGCAGCCAAGATGGGTTGGCGCTTGAGTACGAGCAGTACTTC
j_call: TRBJ2-7
clone_size: NA
d_call: NA
v_call: TRBV4-2

cdr3_aa: CASSWVYSGTEAFF
cdr3_nt: TGTGCCAGCAGTTGGGTTTATTCGGGCACTGAAGCTTTCTTT
j_call: TRBJ1-1
clone_size: NA
d_call: NA
v_call: TRBV27

cdr3_aa: CASGTRGFANEQFF
cdr3_nt: TGTGCCTCGGGGACACGGGGGTTTGCCAATGAGCAGTTCTTC
j_call: TRBJ2-1
clone_size: NA
d_call: NA
v_call: TRBV30

cdr3_aa: CASSLFGQPQHF
cdr3_nt: TGTGCCAGCAGCTTATTTGGCCAGCCCCAGCATTTT
j_call: TRBJ1-5
clone_size: NA
d_call: NA
v_call: TRBV7-9

cdr3_aa: CAISDGTNYGYTF
cdr3_nt: TGTGCCATCAGTGACGGGACCAACTATGGCTACACCTTC
j_call: TRBJ1-2
clone_size: NA
d_call: NA
v_call: TRBV10-3

cdr3_aa: CASSQEPSGRAHEQYF
cdr3_nt: TGCGCCAGCAGCCAGGAACCTAGCGGGAGGGCCCACGAGCAGTACTTC
j_call: TRBJ2-7
clone_size: NA
d_call: TRBD2
v_call: TRBV4-3

cdr3_aa: CASSLNSGSPYEQYF
cdr3_nt: TGCGCCAGCAGCTTAAACAGCGGGAGCCCCTACGAGCAGTACTTC
j_call: TRBJ2-7
clone_size: NA
d_call: TRBD2
v_call: TRBV5-1

cdr3_aa: CASSLSRGSRLETQYF
cdr3_nt: TGTGCCAGCAGTTTATCGCGGGGGAGTCGACTGGAGACCCAGTACTTC
j_call: TRBJ2-5
clone_size: NA
d_call: TRBD2
v_call: TRBV27

cdr3_aa: CASSAGWSYNEQFF
cdr3_nt: TGTGCCAGCAGCGCGGGGTGGTCCTACAATGAGCAGTTCTTC
j_call: TRBJ2-1
clone_size: NA
d_call: NA
v_call: TRBV28

cdr3_aa: CASSIPTSGRTLAKNIQYF
cdr3_nt: TGTGCCAGTAGTATACCAACTAGCGGGAGGACCCTAGCCAAAAACATTCAGTACTTC
j_call: TRBJ2-4
clone_size: NA
d_call: TRBD2
v_call: TRBV19